This TCR beta chain is from a study of blood T cell repertoires in COVID-19. Study in general: Samples of COVID-19 (acute and convalescent) were obtained from the United States, Italy and Spain.

Measured with immunoSEQ multiplex PCR; TCRdb has only the in-frame clones, and not every one. The sample has 100,000 or so clones, roughly 80% seen once. Trimming removed 10 bases at V and 1 base at J, with 15 bases between. The CDR3 sequence is 14 residues long. CDR1 is LNHDA and CDR2 is SQIVND in the germline V gene (reference sequence). The receptor was derived from a woman aged 70-85 years with acute or convalescent COVID-19. The sequencing input was peripheral blood. The chain combines TRBV19 with TRBJ2-3; a possible D gene is TRBD1 (5 bases). CDR3 sequence reads: CAISHGRGTDTQYF. In DNA, the CDR3 is TGTGCCATTTCCCATGGCAGGGGCACAGATACGCAGTATTTT.